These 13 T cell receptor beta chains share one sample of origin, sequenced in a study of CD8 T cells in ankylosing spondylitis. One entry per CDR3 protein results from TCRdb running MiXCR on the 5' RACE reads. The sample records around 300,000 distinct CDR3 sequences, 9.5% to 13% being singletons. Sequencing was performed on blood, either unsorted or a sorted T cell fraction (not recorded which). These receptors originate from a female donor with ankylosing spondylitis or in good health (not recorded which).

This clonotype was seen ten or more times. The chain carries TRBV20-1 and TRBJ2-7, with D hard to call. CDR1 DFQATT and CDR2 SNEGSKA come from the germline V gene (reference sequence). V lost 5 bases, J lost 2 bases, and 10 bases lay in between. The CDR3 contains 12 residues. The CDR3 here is CSAQTGPYEQYF. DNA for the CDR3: TGCAGTGCTCAGACGGGCCCCTACGAGCAGTACTTC.

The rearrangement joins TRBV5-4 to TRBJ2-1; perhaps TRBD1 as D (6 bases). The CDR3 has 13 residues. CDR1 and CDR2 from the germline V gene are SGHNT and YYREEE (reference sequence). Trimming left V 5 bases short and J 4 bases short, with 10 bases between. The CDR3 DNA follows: TGTGCCAGCAGTCAACAGGGTTACAATGAGCAGTTCTTC. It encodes CASSQQGYNEQFF.

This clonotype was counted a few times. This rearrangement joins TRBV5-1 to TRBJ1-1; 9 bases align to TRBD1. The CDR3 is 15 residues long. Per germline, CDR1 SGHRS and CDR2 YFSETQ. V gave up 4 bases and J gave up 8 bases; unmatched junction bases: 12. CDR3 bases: TGCGCCAGCAGCCGAACGGGACAGGGAGGCGGGGAAGCTTTCTTT. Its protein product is CASSRTGQGGGEAFF. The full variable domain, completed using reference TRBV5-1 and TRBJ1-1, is KAGVTQTPRYLIKTRGQQVTLSCSPISGHRSVSWYQQTPGQGLQFLFEYFSETQRNKGNFPGRFSGRQFSNSRSEMNVSTLELGDSALYLCASSRTGQGGGEAFFGQGTRLTVV.

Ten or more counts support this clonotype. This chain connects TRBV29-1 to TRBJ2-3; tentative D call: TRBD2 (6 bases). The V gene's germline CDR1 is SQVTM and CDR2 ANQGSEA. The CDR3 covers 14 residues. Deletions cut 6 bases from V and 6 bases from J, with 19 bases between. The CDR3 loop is CSVEGYGIVDTQYF. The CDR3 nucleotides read TGCAGCGTGGAGGGGTATGGGATCGTGGATACGCAGTATTTT.

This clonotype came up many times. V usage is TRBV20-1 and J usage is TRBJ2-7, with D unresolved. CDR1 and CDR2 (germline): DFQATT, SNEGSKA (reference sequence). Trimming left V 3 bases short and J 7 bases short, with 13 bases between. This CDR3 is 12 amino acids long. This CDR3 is CSASSQVGEQYF. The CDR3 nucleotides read TGCAGTGCTAGTTCACAAGTGGGGGAGCAGTACTTC.

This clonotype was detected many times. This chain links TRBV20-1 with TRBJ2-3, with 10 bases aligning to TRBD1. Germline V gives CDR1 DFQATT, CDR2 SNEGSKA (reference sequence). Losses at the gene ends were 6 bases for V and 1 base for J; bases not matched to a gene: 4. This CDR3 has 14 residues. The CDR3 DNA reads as TGCAGTGCGAGCGGGACAGGGGGCACAGATACGCAGTATTTT. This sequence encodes CSASGTGGTDTQYF.

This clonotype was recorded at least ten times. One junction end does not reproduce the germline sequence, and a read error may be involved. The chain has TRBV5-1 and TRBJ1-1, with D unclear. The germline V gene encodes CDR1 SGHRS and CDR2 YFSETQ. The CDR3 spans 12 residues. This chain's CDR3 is CASSLVVGGVVF. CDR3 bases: TGCGCCAGCAGCTTGGTGGTCGGCGGGGTGGTTTTT.

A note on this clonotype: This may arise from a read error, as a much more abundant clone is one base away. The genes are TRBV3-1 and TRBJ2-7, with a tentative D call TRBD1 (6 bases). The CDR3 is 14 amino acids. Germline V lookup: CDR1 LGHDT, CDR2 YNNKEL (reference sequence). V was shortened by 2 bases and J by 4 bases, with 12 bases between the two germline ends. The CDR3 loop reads CASSQSWTVYEQYF. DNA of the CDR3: TGTGCCAGCAGCCAATCCTGGACAGTTTACGAGCAGTACTTC.

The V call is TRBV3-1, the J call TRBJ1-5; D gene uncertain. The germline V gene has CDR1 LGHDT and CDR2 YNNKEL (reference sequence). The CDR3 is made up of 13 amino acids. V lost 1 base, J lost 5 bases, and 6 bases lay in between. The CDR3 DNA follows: TGTGCCAGCAGCCAAGGTGGATATCAGCCCCAGCATTTT. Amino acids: CASSQGGYQPQHF.

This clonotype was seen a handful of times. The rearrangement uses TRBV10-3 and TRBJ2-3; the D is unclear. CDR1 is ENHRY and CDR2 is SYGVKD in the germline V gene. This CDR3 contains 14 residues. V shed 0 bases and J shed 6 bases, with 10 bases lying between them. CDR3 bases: TGTGCCATCAGTGAGTCGAAGGCTAGTGATACGCAGTATTTT. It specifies CAISESKASDTQYF.

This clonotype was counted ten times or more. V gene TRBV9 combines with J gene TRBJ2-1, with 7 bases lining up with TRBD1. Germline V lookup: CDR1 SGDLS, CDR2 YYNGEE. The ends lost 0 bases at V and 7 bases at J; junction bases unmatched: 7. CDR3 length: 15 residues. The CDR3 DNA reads TGTGCCAGCAGCGTAGGGTGGCAGGGGGTAAATGAGCAGTTCTTC. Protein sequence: CASSVGWQGVNEQFF.

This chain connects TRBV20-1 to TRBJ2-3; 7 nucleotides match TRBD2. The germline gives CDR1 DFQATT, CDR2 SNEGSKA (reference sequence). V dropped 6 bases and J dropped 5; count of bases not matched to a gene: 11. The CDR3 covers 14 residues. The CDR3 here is CSASGTNGRDTQYF. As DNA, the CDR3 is TGCAGTGCATCTGGGACTAATGGAAGAGATACGCAGTATTTT.

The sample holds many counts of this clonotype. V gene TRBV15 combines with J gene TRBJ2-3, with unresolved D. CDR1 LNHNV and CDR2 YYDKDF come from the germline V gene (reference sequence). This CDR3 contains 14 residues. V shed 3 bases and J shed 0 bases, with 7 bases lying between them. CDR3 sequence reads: CATSRGMSTDTQYF. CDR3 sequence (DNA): TGTGCCACCAGCAGGGGAATGAGCACAGATACGCAGTATTTT. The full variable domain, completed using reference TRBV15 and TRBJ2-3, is DAMVIQNPRYQVTQFGKPVTLSCSQTLNHNVMYWYQQKSSQAPKLLFHYYDKDFNNEADTPDNFQSRRPNTSFCFLDIRSPGLGDTAMYLCATSRGMSTDTQYFGPGTRLTVL.